The source of this TCR beta chain is a study of OX40 agonist ivuxolimab in advanced cancers. With regard to this clone: Its antigen is currently unknown.

Blood specimens came from baseline, cycle 4 day 1, and cycle 7 day 1. Study-level points and caveats: Low normalized T-cell clonal expansion also characterized some of the nonresponders.

Sequencing was performed with immunoSEQ multiplex PCR; in TCRdb, only in-frame clones are kept and a portion is missing. In the table there are tens of thousands of clones, about nine tenths of which are singletons. The specimen was CD4+ or CD8+ T cells sorted from blood, collected in a trial of the OX40 agonist ivuxolimab. This TCR came from an adult with an advanced solid tumor such as melanoma, head and neck, liver or kidney cancer.

The CDR3 protein is CASSLGSGLIPYEQYF. CDR3 sequence (DNA): TGTGCCAGCAGCCTGGGCTCGGGACTGATACCCTACGAGCAGTACTTC. The V gene is TRBV7-2, the J gene TRBJ2-7; D possibly corresponds to TRBD2 (6 bases). Germline lookup yields CDR1 SGHTA and CDR2 FQGNSA. V dropped 5 bases and J dropped 2 bases, with 19 bases sitting between them. This CDR3 has 16 residues. Full variable domain (missing parts from reference TRBV7-2 and TRBJ2-7): GAGVSQSPSNKVTEKGKDVELRCDPISGHTALYWYRQSLGQGLEFLIYFQGNSAPDKSGLPSDRFSAERTGGSVSTLTIQRTQQEDSAVYLCASSLGSGLIPYEQYFGPGTRLTVT.